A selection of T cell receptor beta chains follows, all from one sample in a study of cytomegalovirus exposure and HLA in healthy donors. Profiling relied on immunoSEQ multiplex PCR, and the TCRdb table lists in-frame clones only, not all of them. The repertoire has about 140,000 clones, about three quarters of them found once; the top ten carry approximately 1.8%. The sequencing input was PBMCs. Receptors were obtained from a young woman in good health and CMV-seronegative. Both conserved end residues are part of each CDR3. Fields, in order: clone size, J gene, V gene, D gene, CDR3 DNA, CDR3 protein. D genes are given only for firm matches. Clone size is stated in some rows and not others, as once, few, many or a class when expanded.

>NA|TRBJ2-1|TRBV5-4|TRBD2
TGTGCCAGCAGCTCTGGACTAGCGGGGTACAATGAGCAGTTCTTC
CASSSGLAGYNEQFF
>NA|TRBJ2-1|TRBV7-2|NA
TGTGCCAGCAGCTTAGGGCGGGTCTACAATGAGCAGTTCTTC
CASSLGRVYNEQFF
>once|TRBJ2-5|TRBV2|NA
TGTGCCAGCAGTGTGGGAGGTCGTTGGGAGACCCAGTACTTC
CASSVGGRWETQYF
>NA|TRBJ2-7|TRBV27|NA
TGTGCCAGTAGGTTCGTGGGGGGCTACGAGCAGTACTTC
CASRFVGGYEQYF
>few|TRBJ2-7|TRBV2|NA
TGTGCCAGCAGTAATACAGTTACCTACGAGCAGTACTTC
CASSNTVTYEQYF
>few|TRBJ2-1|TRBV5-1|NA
TGCGCCAGCAGCGAACAGGGAGAGCAGTTCTTC
CASSEQGEQFF
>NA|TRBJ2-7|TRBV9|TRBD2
TGTGCCAGCAGCGTTGGACTAGCGGGAGAGTACGAGCAGTACTTC
CASSVGLAGEYEQYF
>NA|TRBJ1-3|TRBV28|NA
TGTGCCAGCAGTGAAACAGGCTCCCACGCAGGAAACACCATATATTTT
CASSETGSHAGNTIYF
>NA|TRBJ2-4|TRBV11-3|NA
TGTGCCAGCAGCTTCATCAAGAGAGGTGTGTCCAAAAACATTCAGTACTTC
CASSFIKRGVSKNIQYF
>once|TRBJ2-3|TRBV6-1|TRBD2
TGTGCCAGCAGTGAGGTACTAGCGGGAGGGCCCACAGATACGCAGTATTTT
CASSEVLAGGPTDTQYF
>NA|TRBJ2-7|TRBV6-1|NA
TGTGCCAGCAGTGAAGAGGTGGGAGTAGGATCCTACGAGCAGTACTTC
CASSEEVGVGSYEQYF
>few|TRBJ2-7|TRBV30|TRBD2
TGTGCCTGGAGTGGGCTGGCGGGAGGCCCCTCCGAGCAGTACTTC
CAWSGLAGGPSEQYF
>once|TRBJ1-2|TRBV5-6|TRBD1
TGTGCCAGCAGCCCCCGGGACAGTGGGATCTACACCTTC
CASSPRDSGIYTF
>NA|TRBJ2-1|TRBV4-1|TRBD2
TGCGCCAGCAGCCATCCAGCGGGGAGCTCCTTGTACAATGAGCAGTTCTTC
CASSHPAGSSLYNEQFF
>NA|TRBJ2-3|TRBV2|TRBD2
TGTGCCAGCAGGAGGAGTAGCGGGCACACAGATACGCAGTATTTT
CASRRSSGHTDTQYF
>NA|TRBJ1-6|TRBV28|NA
TGTGCCAGCAGTTTGGCGGCAGCTCCCTATAATTCACCCCTCCACTTT
CASSLAAAPYNSPLHF
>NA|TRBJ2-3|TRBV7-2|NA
TGTGCCAGCAGCTTACCGACCGGAGGCACAGATACGCAGTATTTT
CASSLPTGGTDTQYF
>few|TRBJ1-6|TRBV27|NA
TGTGCCAGCAGTCCCGGCGGCGGCAATTCACCCCTCCACTTT
CASSPGGGNSPLHF
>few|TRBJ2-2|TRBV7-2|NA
TGTGCCAGCAGCTGGGGGCGAACCGGGGAGCTGTTTTTT
CASSWGRTGELFF
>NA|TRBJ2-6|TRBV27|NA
TGTGCCACCAAGAGAAATTCAGGCGTCTCTGGGGCCAACGTCCTGACTTTC
CATKRNSGVSGANVLTF
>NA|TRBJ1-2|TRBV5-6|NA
TGTGCCAGCAGCGTAGGGGGCTATGGCTACACCTTC
CASSVGGYGYTF
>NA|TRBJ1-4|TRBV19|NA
TGTGCCAGTAGTATCTCGACATCAACTAATGAAAAACTGTTTTTT
CASSISTSTNEKLFF
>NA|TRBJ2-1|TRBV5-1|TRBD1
TGCGCCAGCAGCTCCGACAGGGATACGGATGAGCAGTTCTTC
CASSSDRDTDEQFF
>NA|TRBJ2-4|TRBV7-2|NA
TGTGCCAGCAGCTTATCGGCGGGTGGAAACATTCAGTACTTC
CASSLSAGGNIQYF
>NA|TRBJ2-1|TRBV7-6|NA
TGTGCCAGCAGCTTAGCCCGCTCCTACAATGAGCAGTTCTTC
CASSLARSYNEQFF
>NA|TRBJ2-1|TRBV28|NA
TGTGCCAGCACCCTAACAGGGACGGCCGTATACAATGAGCAGTTCTTC
CASTLTGTAVYNEQFF
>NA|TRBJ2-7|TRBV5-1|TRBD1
TGCGCCAGCAGCGGGGGGACAGGGGTTTTTTACGAGCAGTACTTC
CASSGGTGVFYEQYF
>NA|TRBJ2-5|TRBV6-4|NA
TGTGCCAGCAGTCGCCAGGGGGGCGAGACCCAGTACTTC
CASSRQGGETQYF
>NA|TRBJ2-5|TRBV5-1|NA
TGCGCCAGCAGCTTGGCCCAGAACCAAGAGACCCAGTACTTC
CASSLAQNQETQYF
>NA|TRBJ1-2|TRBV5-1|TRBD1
TGCGCCAGCAGCTGGAGACAGGGATCTTTCTATGGCTACACCTTC
CASSWRQGSFYGYTF
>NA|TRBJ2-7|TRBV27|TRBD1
TGTGCCAGCAGTCCTTCCACCGGGACAGTCTCCTACGAGCAGTACTTC
CASSPSTGTVSYEQYF
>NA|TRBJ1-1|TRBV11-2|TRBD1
TGTGCCAGCAGCCAACAAGGGGGCCGAGGTTTCTTT
CASSQQGGRGFF
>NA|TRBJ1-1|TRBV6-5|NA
TGTGCCAGCAGTTACCTCGAGGGATATGAAGCTTTCTTT
CASSYLEGYEAFF
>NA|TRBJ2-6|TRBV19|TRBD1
TGTGCCAGTGCCGCTGACAGGGCTGGGGCCAACGTCCTGACTTTC
CASAADRAGANVLTF
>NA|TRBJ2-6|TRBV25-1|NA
TGTGCCAGCAGTAATACTGGGGCCAACGTCCTGACTTTC
CASSNTGANVLTF
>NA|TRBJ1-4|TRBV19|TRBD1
TGTGCCAGTAGTATACGGACAGGAGATAATGAAAAACTGTTTTTT
CASSIRTGDNEKLFF
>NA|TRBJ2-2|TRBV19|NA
TGTGCCAGTAGTCCGGAGGGCTGGAGGGGCAGGAACGGGGAGCTGTTTTTT
CASSPEGWRGRNGELFF
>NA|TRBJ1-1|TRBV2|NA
TGTGCCAGCAGTGCCCAGGGGCTAAGGACTGAAGCTTTCTTT
CASSAQGLRTEAFF
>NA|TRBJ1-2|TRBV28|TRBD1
TGTGCCAGCAGTGGGGACAGGGTCGGCTACACCTTC
CASSGDRVGYTF
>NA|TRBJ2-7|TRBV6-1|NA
TGTGCCAGCAGTGACCCCAGGACTCCGGATGGATACGAGCAGTACTTC
CASSDPRTPDGYEQYF
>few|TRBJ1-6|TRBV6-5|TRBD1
TGTGCCAGCAGTTATCTATTCAGGGACAGGTTTTCACCCCTCCACTTT
CASSYLFRDRFSPLHF
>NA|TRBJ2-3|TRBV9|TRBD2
TGTGCCAGCAGCGTGCTAGCGGAAAATACGCAGTATTTT
CASSVLAENTQYF
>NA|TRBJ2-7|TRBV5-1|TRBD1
TGCGCCAGCAGCCGGACGACAGGGGAAAACTACGAGCAGTACTTC
CASSRTTGENYEQYF